The rows below give T cell receptor beta chains drawn from one sample of a study of identical twins' blood T cells. TCRdb analysed the 5' RACE reads with MiXCR anew, one entry per CDR3 protein. The sample gives hundreds of thousands of distinct CDR3 sequences, roughly 27% of which show up once; roughly 6.1% is in the top ten. Material for sequencing was PBMCs. These TCRs come from a woman between 18 and 49 years old in good health. CDR3s include the opening cysteine and the closing phenylalanine or tryptophan. The D gene is left open where the match is weak. A row's size may be missing; if present it is once, few, many or a size class.

CDR3 protein,CDR3 DNA,J gene,clone size,V gene,D gene,CDR3 length
CSALDRGGNRPQHF,TGCAGTGCACTCGACAGGGGAGGCAATCGGCCCCAGCATTTT,TRBJ1-5,once,TRBV20-1,TRBD1,14
CASSFKGVTYETQYF,TGTGCCAGCAGTTTCAAGGGGGTAACCTACGAGACCCAGTACTTC,TRBJ2-5,NA,TRBV12-3/TRBV12-4,NA,15
CASSPPDGVVKFF,TGTGCCAGCAGCCCTCCGGACGGGGTAGTTAAGTTCTTC,TRBJ2-1,NA,TRBV12-3/TRBV12-4,NA,13
CASSIGGALHDGQFF,TGTGCCAGTAGTATTGGGGGAGCGCTACACGATGGGCAGTTCTTC,TRBJ2-1,NA,TRBV19,NA,15
CASEEGSGIGEQFF,TGCGCCAGCGAAGAGGGCTCGGGGATCGGTGAGCAGTTCTTC,TRBJ2-1,NA,TRBV10-1,NA,14
CASSRTSGTYNEQFF,TGCGCCAGCAGCCGGACTAGCGGAACTTACAATGAGCAGTTCTTC,TRBJ2-1,many,TRBV5-1,TRBD2,15
CSVGVLHEQYF,TGCAGCGTTGGGGTTCTCCACGAGCAGTACTTC,TRBJ2-7,NA,TRBV29-1,NA,11
CAGSPKGSLTDTQYF,TGTGCCGGCAGCCCAAAGGGTTCCCTCACAGATACGCAGTATTTT,TRBJ2-3,NA,TRBV7-9,NA,15
CASSLFVVGFSYEQYF,TGTGCCAGCAGTTTATTTGTAGTAGGTTTCAGCTACGAGCAGTACTTC,TRBJ2-7,NA,TRBV28,NA,16
CASSLSGAPNTEAFF,TGTGCCAGCAGCTTATCGGGGGCCCCGAACACTGAAGCTTTCTTT,TRBJ1-1,NA,TRBV7-2,NA,15
CASSLIPGQGLYEQYF,TGTGCCAGCAGCCTCATCCCGGGACAGGGTTTATACGAGCAGTACTTC,TRBJ2-7,once,TRBV5-6,TRBD1,16
CASSMGTGMNTEAFF,TGTGCCAGTAGTATGGGGACGGGGATGAACACTGAAGCTTTCTTT,TRBJ1-1,many,TRBV19,NA,15
CASSSVSYGGRTEAFF,TGCGCCAGCAGCTCGGTTTCCTACGGGGGGAGAACTGAAGCTTTCTTT,TRBJ1-1,NA,TRBV5-1,NA,16
CSAVAEQGFQETQYF,TGCAGTGCTGTCGCTGAACAGGGCTTCCAGGAGACCCAGTACTTC,TRBJ2-5,NA,TRBV20-1,NA,15
CASSLDETGDQPQHF,TGTGCCAGCAGCTTAGATGAGACTGGGGATCAGCCCCAGCATTTT,TRBJ1-5,NA,TRBV7-6,NA,15
CASSLLSADSTEAFF,TGTGCCAGCAGCTTATTATCTGCAGATAGTACTGAAGCTTTCTTT,TRBJ1-1,NA,TRBV7-6,NA,15
CSAAYVVWLQETQYF,TGCAGTGCTGCTTACGTGGTCTGGTTACAAGAGACCCAGTACTTC,TRBJ2-5,NA,TRBV20-1,NA,15
CASSQAGVNEEQYF,TGTGCCAGCTCACAAGCAGGCGTTAATGAGGAGCAGTACTTC,TRBJ2-7,few,TRBV2,NA,14
CASSLAGSLGRSSYNEQFF,TGTGCCAGCAGCTTAGCGGGGTCTCTCGGACGGAGCTCCTACAATGAGCAGTTCTTC,TRBJ2-1,NA,TRBV7-2,NA,19
CSAIVGRFPYEQYF,TGCAGTGCCATCGTGGGTCGTTTTCCCTACGAGCAGTACTTC,TRBJ2-7,few,TRBV20-1,NA,14
CASSLHRGTHTEAFF,TGTGCCAGCAGCCTTCACAGGGGTACGCACACTGAAGCTTTCTTT,TRBJ1-1,NA,TRBV7-2,TRBD1,15
CASRPGTANTGELFF,TGTGCCAGCAGACCCGGGACAGCGAACACCGGGGAGCTGTTTTTT,TRBJ2-2,many,TRBV14,TRBD1,15
CASSLDKHSEQFF,TGTGCCAGCAGCTTAGATAAGCATAGTGAGCAGTTCTTC,TRBJ2-1,NA,TRBV11-3,NA,13
CASSLVSRGRAGSTDTQYF,TGTGCCAGCAGCTTAGTGTCTCGGGGCAGGGCGGGGAGCACAGATACGCAGTATTTT,TRBJ2-3,NA,TRBV7-2,NA,19
CASSLKVNTGELFF,TGCGCCAGCAGCTTGAAGGTGAACACCGGGGAGCTGTTTTTT,TRBJ2-2,once,TRBV5-1,NA,14
CSVPKGGRGEQYF,TGCAGCGTGCCGAAGGGGGGCCGGGGCGAGCAGTACTTC,TRBJ2-7,NA,TRBV29-1,NA,13
CASSTSPFEKLFF,TGCGCCAGCAGCACCAGCCCGTTTGAAAAACTGTTTTTT,TRBJ1-4,NA,TRBV5-1,NA,13
CASSLGWRGATGELFF,TGTGCCAGCAGCTTAGGTTGGCGGGGTGCCACCGGGGAGCTGTTTTTT,TRBJ2-2,many,TRBV7-8,NA,16
CASSPSASGTALGEKLFF,TGTGCCAGCTCACCCTCCGCGTCCGGGACAGCATTAGGGGAAAAACTGTTTTTT,TRBJ1-4,NA,TRBV18,TRBD1,18
CSAGGFTYGYTF,TGCAGTGCTGGGGGCTTCACGTATGGCTACACCTTC,TRBJ1-2,NA,TRBV20-1,NA,12
CASSVTDLRPQHF,TGTGCCAGCAGCGTCACCGACCTACGTCCCCAGCATTTT,TRBJ1-5,NA,TRBV9,NA,13
CSVETGLGYTF,TGCAGCGTGGAGACAGGGCTCGGCTACACCTTC,TRBJ1-2,NA,TRBV29-1,TRBD1,11
CASSLVSETQYF,TGTGCCAGCAGCTTAGTTTCGGAGACCCAGTACTTC,TRBJ2-5,NA,TRBV7-9,NA,12
CSVGQGNYGYTF,TGCAGCGTTGGACAGGGGAACTATGGCTACACCTTC,TRBJ1-2,few,TRBV29-1,TRBD1,12
CSARTDAVLPYGYTF,TGCAGTGCGCGGACAGATGCTGTGCTCCCCTATGGCTACACCTTC,TRBJ1-2,NA,TRBV20-1,NA,15
CASSFAQGGADTQYF,TGTGCCAGCAGCTTTGCACAGGGTGGCGCAGATACGCAGTATTTT,TRBJ2-3,few,TRBV5-6,NA,15
CASSRLPTDTQYF,TGTGCCAGCAGCCGACTCCCCACAGATACGCAGTATTTT,TRBJ2-3,NA,TRBV11-2,NA,13